What follows is one T cell receptor beta chain and its context. The germline V gene has CDR1 LGHDT and CDR2 YNNKEL (reference sequence). The CDR3 contains 13 residues. Trimming left V 6 bases short and J 2 bases short, with 10 bases between. The data were obtained in a study of blood T cell repertoires in COVID-19. Profiled with immunoSEQ multiplex PCR; TCRdb holds only in-frame clones, not every one. The sample yields about 87,000 clones, approximately 89% seen once. This sequence was found in a man older than 75 with acute or convalescent COVID-19. This chain links TRBV3-1 (or the pseudogene TRBV3-2) with TRBJ1-2, with D possibly TRBD1 on 5 matching bases. The sample taken for sequencing was peripheral blood. CDR3 sequence: CASRGGMNYGYTF. CDR3 sequence (DNA): TGTGCCAGCAGGGGGGGGATGAACTATGGCTACACCTTC.